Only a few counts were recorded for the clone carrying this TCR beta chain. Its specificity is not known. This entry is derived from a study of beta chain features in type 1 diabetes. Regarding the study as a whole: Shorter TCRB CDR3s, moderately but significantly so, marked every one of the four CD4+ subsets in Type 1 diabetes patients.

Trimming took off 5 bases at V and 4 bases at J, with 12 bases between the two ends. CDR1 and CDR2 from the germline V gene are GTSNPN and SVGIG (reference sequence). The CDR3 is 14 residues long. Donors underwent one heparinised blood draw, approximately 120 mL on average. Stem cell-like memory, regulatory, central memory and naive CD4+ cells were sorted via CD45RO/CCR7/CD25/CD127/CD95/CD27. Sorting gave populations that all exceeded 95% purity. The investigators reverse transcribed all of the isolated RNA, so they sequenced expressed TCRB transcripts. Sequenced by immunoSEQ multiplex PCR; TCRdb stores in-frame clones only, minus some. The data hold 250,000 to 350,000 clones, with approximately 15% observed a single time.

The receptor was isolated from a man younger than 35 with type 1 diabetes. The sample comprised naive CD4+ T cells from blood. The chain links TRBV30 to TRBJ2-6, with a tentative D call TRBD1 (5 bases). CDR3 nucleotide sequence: TGTGCCTGGTCCGGCGGACAAGGGGCCAACGTCCTGACTTTC. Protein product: CAWSGGQGANVLTF.